Listed below are T cell receptor beta chains from one sample, sequenced in a study of cytomegalovirus exposure and HLA in healthy donors. The method was immunoSEQ multiplex PCR; TCRdb's version includes in-frame clones alone and lacks a portion of them. This table has approximately 210,000 clones, around 79% appearing once. The sequenced sample consisted of PBMCs. Source of these receptors: a woman in her fifties or sixties in good health and CMV-seronegative. Both conserved end residues are part of each CDR3. Each record gives: CDR3 length, J gene, V gene, CDR3 protein.

16	TRBJ2-1	TRBV9	CASSVVWGQGANEQFF
15	TRBJ1-2	TRBV5-1	CASSWETGSNYGYTF
15	TRBJ1-2	TRBV4-3	CASSQVSGLSYGYTF
15	TRBJ2-2	TRBV7-3	CASRFDRGNTGELFF
13	TRBJ1-4	TRBV10-3	CAISESGNEKLFF
19	TRBJ2-2	TRBV7-6	CASSLLPQTSGGLIGELFF
14	TRBJ1-2	TRBV27	CASSLVGREYGYTF
16	TRBJ2-1	TRBV5-1	CASSLGLGQGIGEQFF
16	TRBJ2-3	TRBV9	CASSAIAGQPTDTQYF
16	TRBJ2-1	TRBV11-2	CASSLSRLATYNEQFF
13	TRBJ2-2	TRBV19	CASMWPNTGELFF
15	TRBJ2-7	TRBV6-1	CASNVGLAGNYEQYF
14	TRBJ1-5	TRBV7-9	CASSLDGGPQPQHF
16	TRBJ1-3	TRBV9	CASSVDDRRSGNTIYF
14	TRBJ2-5	TRBV11-1	CASSSGQGAETQYF
17	TRBJ2-1	TRBV4-2	CASSPRPTLAAFNEQFF
16	TRBJ2-7	TRBV4-2	CASSPLTPSGEYEQYF
14	TRBJ2-3	TRBV7-9	CASSRTGGTDTQYF
16	TRBJ1-3	TRBV18	CASSSELQGFGNTIYF
14	TRBJ1-4	TRBV6-6	CASSYTAGREKLFF
13	TRBJ2-3	TRBV7-7	CASSLALKNTQYF
13	TRBJ2-7	TRBV19	CASSITASYEQYF